This TCR beta chain was sequenced in a study of shared clonotypes between healthy human individuals. Study-level background: Per-donor plates numbered three CD4 naive, three CD4 memory, two CD8 naive and one CD8 memory.

The ends lost 0 bases at V and 9 bases at J; junction bases unmatched: 6. CDR3 length: 15 residues. In germline, CDR1 is SGHRS, CDR2 YFSETQ. Researchers divided each subset's genomic DNA evenly across several immunoSEQ plates. Assay: immunoSEQ multiplex PCR; the TCRdb copy retains only in-frame clones and omits some. The table has around 2.5 million clones, 80% to 95% seen once; the top ten hold more than 0.35%. Sequencing was done on a sample of naive CD4+ T cells from PBMCs. The subset was: CD45RA+ positively selected. The chain couples TRBV5-1 to TRBJ2-1; 10 bases match TRBD2. This TCR was recovered from a man aged 18 to 35 in good health. Some clones in this sample may be carry-over from other donors' samples. In DNA form, the CDR3 reads TGCGCCAGCAGCTTGGGGGCTAGCGGGAGTCGTGAGCAGTTCTTC. Protein sequence: CASSLGASGSREQFF.